Presented here are 9 T cell receptor beta chains from one specimen sequenced in a study of cytomegalovirus exposure and HLA in healthy donors. Primers included in the PCR were 60 Vbeta and 13 Jbeta primers. Produced via immunoSEQ multiplex PCR; TCRdb's table is partial and in-frame only. Altogether approximately 210,000 clones are present, over 70% being singletons, with the ten largest covering roughly 1.3%. The source material was PBMCs. The receptors shown here come from a man aged 25-45 years in good health and CMV-seronegative.

This clone was observed a handful of times. V usage is TRBV30 and J usage is TRBJ1-4; the D gene is possibly TRBD1 (5 bases). Trimming took off 1 base at V and 4 bases at J, with 10 bases between the two ends. The CDR3 loop spans 14 amino acids. The germline V gene has CDR1 GTSNPN and CDR2 SVGIG (reference sequence). CDR3 residues: CAWSEEGVNEKLFF. The CDR3 DNA reads as TGTGCCTGGAGTGAGGAAGGGGTTAATGAAAAACTGTTTTTT.

The chain joins TRBV7-2 to TRBJ1-3; D is possibly TRBD1 (5 bases). The CDR3 sequence is 15 residues long. CDR1 is SGHTA and CDR2 is FQGNSA in the germline V gene. Trimming stripped 5 bases from V and 2 bases from J, with 13 bases between. CDR3 DNA sequence: TGTGCCAGCAGCCTTTCGCGGGGGGCTGGAAACACCATATATTTT. Its protein is CASSLSRGAGNTIYF.

This chain connects TRBV7-6 to TRBJ2-3, with D possibly matching TRBD1 (5 bases). The germline V and J ends were trimmed by 1 base and 2 bases, with 7 bases remaining between them. CDR3 length equals 14 residues. From germline, CDR1 is SGHVS and CDR2 FNYEAQ. The CDR3 protein is CASSLGGYTDTQYF. CDR3 DNA sequence: TGTGCCAGCAGCTTAGGGGGCTACACAGATACGCAGTATTTT. The full variable domain, with the rest looked up from reference TRBV7-6 and TRBJ2-3, is GAGVSQSPRYKVTKRGQDVALRCDPISGHVSLYWYRQALGQGPEFLTYFNYEAQQDKSGLPNDRFSAERPEGSISTLTIQRTEQRDSAMYRCASSLGGYTDTQYFGPGTRLTVL.

The chain combines TRBV6-5 with TRBJ1-6; no clear D. CDR1 and CDR2 from the germline V gene are MNHEY and SVGAGI. The V end was cut by 9 bases, the J end by 7 bases, with 10 bases between. This CDR3 region has 12 residues. CDR3 sequence reads: CASGRPNSPLHF. The CDR3 nucleotides read TGTGCCAGTGGGAGGCCCAATTCACCCCTCCACTTT.

The CDR3 nucleotides are TGTGCCAGTAACCCCGACAGGGGTCGTCTTCAGCCCCAGCATTTT. Translating gives CASNPDRGRLQPQHF. The chain carries TRBV19 and TRBJ1-5; 8 bases line up with TRBD1. CDR1 is LNHDA and CDR2 is SQIVND in the germline V gene (reference sequence). CDR3 length equals 15 residues. The trim removed 7 bases at V and 6 bases at J, leaving 11 bases unmatched.

Written as DNA, the CDR3 is TGTGCAAGTCGCTCCCGGACTATTGGCAATGAGCAGTTCTTC. It encodes CASRSRTIGNEQFF. The chain links TRBV12-2 to TRBJ2-1; the DNA was not compared with TRBD2, the D call given in the table. TRBV12-2 is listed as a pseudogene. The CDR3 is made up of 14 amino acids.

The rearrangement uses TRBV5-1 and TRBJ2-7, with 8 positions matching TRBD1. Unmatched junction bases numbered 5, after V lost 4 bases and J lost 5 bases. The CDR3 is made up of 13 amino acids. The germline gives CDR1 SGHRS, CDR2 YFSETQ. Written as DNA, the CDR3 is TGCGCCAGCAGCCCTCAGGGGGCCAACGAGCAGTACTTC. The encoded protein is CASSPQGANEQYF.

The rearrangement uses TRBV4-1 and TRBJ2-7; D not resolved. CDR1 and CDR2 (germline): MGHRA, YSYEKL. The CDR3 runs 13 residues. Between the trimmed V and J ends, which lost 1 base and 9 bases, there was a span of 13 bases. DNA of the CDR3: TGCGCCAGCAGCCAAGGTGGGCCTGCCGGGCAGTACTTC. Encoded protein: CASSQGGPAGQYF.

The chain carries TRBV19 and TRBJ1-5, with 7 bases that match TRBD1. The CDR3 is made up of 12 amino acids. Germline V gene lookup returns CDR1 LNHDA and CDR2 SQIVND (reference sequence). Losses at the gene ends were 4 bases for V and 8 bases for J; bases not matched to a gene: 2. Here the CDR3 reads CASSTQGEPQHF. In DNA form, the CDR3 reads TGTGCCAGTAGTACTCAGGGGGAGCCCCAGCATTTT.